This T cell receptor (beta chain) is from a study of shared clonotypes between healthy human individuals. In the study overall: Participating donors consisted of two women and a few men aged 18 to 49.

This CDR3 region has 15 residues. CDR1 is SGDLS and CDR2 is YYNGEE in the germline V gene. Trimming at V came to 4 bases and at J to 3 bases, leaving 6 bases not matched to a gene. Of note for this clone: What it recognizes is unknown.

Repertoires were generated with immunoSEQ multiplex PCR, while TCRdb's copy carries only in-frame clones and drops some. The sample holds around 580,000 clones; roughly 98% are singletons and the top ten take 0.25% to 0.35%. Findings of the study overall: Naive CD4 clonotype sharing across several donors was roughly 5%. Generation probabilities of non-shared clonotypes were lower (relative to those shared by all four donors).

CD8 cells classed as naive were CD45RO-negative and positively selected for CCR7, excluding terminally differentiated effector memory CD45RA+ cells. This sequence joins TRBV9 and TRBJ2-3; 9 bases are shared with TRBD2. The clonotype originates from a man aged 25-45 years in good health. Sequencing input: naive CD8+ T cells sorted from blood. The CDR3 spells CASSPRGLATDTQYF. The CDR3 DNA follows: TGTGCCAGCAGCCCCCGGGGACTAGCAACAGATACGCAGTATTTT.